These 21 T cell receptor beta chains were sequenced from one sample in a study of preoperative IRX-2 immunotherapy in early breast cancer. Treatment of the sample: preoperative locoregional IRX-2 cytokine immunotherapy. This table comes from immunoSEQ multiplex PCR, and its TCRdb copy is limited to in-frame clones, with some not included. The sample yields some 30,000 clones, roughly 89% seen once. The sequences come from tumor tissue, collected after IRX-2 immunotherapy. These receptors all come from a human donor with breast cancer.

CDR3 residues: CASSYSVRVETEAFF. The CDR3, as DNA: TGTGCCAGCAGTTACTCGGTTCGGGTTGAGACTGAAGCTTTCTTT. V gene TRBV6-8 combines with J gene TRBJ1-1; D gene uncertain. CDR1 is MNHGY and CDR2 is SAAAGT in the germline V gene. V was shortened by 0 bases and J by 5 bases, with 13 bases between the two germline ends. The CDR3 has 15 residues.

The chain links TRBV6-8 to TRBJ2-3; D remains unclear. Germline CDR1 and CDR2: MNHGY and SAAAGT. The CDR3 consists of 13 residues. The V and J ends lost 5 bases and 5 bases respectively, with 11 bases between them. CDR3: CASSDTRRDTQYF. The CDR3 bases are TGTGCCAGCAGTGATACACGACGAGATACGCAGTATTTT.

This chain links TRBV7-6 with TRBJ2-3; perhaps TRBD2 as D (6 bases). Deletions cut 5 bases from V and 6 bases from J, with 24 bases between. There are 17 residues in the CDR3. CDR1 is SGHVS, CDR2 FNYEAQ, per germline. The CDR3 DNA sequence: TGTGCCAGCAGCGCAGCGGGCCGCGGTCCCCACGCCGATACGCAGTATTTT. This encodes CASSAAGRGPHADTQYF. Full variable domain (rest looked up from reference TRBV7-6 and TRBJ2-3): GAGVSQSPRYKVTKRGQDVALRCDPISGHVSLYWYRQALGQGPEFLTYFNYEAQQDKSGLPNDRFSAERPEGSISTLTIQRTEQRDSAMYRCASSAAGRGPHADTQYFGPGTRLTVL.

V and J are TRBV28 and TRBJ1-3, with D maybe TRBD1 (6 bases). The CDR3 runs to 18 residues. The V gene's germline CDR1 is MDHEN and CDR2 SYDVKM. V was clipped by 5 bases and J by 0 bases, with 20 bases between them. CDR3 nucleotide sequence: TGTGCCAGCAGTCTCCATCGGACAGCTTGGCCCTCTGGAAACACCATATATTTT. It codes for CASSLHRTAWPSGNTIYF.

The CDR3 DNA reads TGTGCCAGCAGTTTGCTTGGGGGGGGTCCCTCTGGAAACACCATATATTTT. Amino acids: CASSLLGGGPSGNTIYF. V and J are TRBV28 and TRBJ1-3; possibly TRBD1 for D (5 bases). The germline V and J ends were trimmed by 3 bases and 0 bases, with 15 bases remaining between them. The CDR3 is 17 amino acids. CDR1 and CDR2 from the germline V gene are MDHEN and SYDVKM.

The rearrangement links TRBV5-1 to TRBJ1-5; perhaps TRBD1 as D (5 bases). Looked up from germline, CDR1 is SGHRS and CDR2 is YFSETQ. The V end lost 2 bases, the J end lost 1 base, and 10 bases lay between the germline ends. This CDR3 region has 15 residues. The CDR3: CASSFVGGSNQPQHF. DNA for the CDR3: TGCGCCAGCAGCTTTGTTGGGGGGAGCAATCAGCCCCAGCATTTT. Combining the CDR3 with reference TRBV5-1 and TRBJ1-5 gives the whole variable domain KAGVTQTPRYLIKTRGQQVTLSCSPISGHRSVSWYQQTPGQGLQFLFEYFSETQRNKGNFPGRFSGRQFSNSRSEMNVSTLELGDSALYLCASSFVGGSNQPQHFGDGTRLSIL.

This CDR3 reads CATRRSNTGELFF. CDR3 in DNA: TGTGCCACAAGACGGTCGAACACCGGGGAGCTGTTTTTT. The chain recombines TRBV19 with TRBJ2-2; no reliable D call. The V gene's germline CDR1 is LNHDA and CDR2 SQIVND (reference sequence). Trimming took 10 bases from V and 0 from J, leaving 9 bases between them. The CDR3 extends over 13 amino acids. The full variable domain, in which reference TRBV19 and TRBJ2-2 provide the parts outside the CDR3, is DGGITQSPKYLFRKEGQNVTLSCEQNLNHDAMYWYRQDPGQGLRLIYYSQIVNDFQKGDIAEGYSVSREKKESFPLTVTSAQKNPTAFYLCATRRSNTGELFFGEGSRLTVL.

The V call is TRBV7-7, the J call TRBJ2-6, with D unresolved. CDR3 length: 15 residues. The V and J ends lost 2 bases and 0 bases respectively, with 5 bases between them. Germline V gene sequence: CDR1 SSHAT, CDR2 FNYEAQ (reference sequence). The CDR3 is CASSLIRSGANVLTF. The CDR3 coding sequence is TGTGCCAGCAGCTTAATTCGCTCTGGGGCCAACGTCCTGACTTTC.

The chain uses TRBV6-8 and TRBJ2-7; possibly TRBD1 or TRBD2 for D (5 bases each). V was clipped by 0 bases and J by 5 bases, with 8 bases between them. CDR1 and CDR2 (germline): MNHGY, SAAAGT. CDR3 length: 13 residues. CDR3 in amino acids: CASSYSGGNEQYV. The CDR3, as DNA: TGTGCCAGCAGTTACTCTGGGGGAAACGAGCAGTACGTC.

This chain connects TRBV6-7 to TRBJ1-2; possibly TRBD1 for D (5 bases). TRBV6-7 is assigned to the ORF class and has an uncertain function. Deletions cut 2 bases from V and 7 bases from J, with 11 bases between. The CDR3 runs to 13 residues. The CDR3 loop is CASSYEGASGYTF. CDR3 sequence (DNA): TGTGCCAGCAGTTACGAAGGGGCTTCTGGCTACACCTTC.

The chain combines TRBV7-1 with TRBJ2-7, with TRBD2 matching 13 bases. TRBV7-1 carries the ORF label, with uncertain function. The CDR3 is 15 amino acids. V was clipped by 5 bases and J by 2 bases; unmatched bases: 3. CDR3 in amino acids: CASSAGTSGAYEQYF. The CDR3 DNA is TGTGCCAGCAGCGCCGGGACTAGCGGGGCCTACGAGCAGTACTTC.

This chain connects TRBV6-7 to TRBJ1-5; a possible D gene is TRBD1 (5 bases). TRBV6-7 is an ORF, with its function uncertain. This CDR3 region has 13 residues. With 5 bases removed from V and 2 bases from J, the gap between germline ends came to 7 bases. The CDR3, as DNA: TGTGCCAGCAGTGAACAGGGCAATCAGCCCCAGCATTTT. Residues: CASSEQGNQPQHF.

CDR3 coding DNA: TGTGCCATCCGGGGGGGATCGAACACCGGGGAGCTGTTTTTT. Translated: CAIRGGSNTGELFF. The rearrangement uses TRBV28 and TRBJ2-2; 8 bases map to TRBD2. This CDR3 contains 14 residues. The ends lost 10 bases at V and 0 bases at J; junction bases unmatched: 4. In germline, CDR1 is MDHEN, CDR2 SYDVKM.

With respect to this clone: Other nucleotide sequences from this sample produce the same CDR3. In DNA, the CDR3 is TGTGCCAGTAGACGACAGGGTTCCACAGATACGCAGTATTTT. Residues: CASRRQGSTDTQYF. The genes are TRBV19 and TRBJ2-3, with 7 bases identical to TRBD1. This CDR3 is 14 amino acids long. Germline loops: CDR1 LNHDA, CDR2 SQIVND (reference sequence). The J segment lost 2 bases and the V segment lost 6 bases, leaving 5 bases of the junction unmatched.

CDR3 protein: CASSPDGPRSPLHF. CDR3 coding DNA: TGTGCCAGCAGTCCCGACGGACCCCGATCACCCCTCCACTTT. The chain recombines TRBV6-8 with TRBJ1-6; D call uncertain. The CDR3 spans 14 residues. V was clipped by 5 bases and J by 10 bases, with 15 bases between them. Germline CDR1 MNHGY, CDR2 SAAAGT.

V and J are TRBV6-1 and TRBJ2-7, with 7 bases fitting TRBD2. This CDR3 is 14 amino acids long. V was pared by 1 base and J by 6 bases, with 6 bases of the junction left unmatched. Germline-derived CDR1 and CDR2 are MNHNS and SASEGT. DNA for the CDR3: TGTGCCAGCAGTGAAGTCTCTAGCGGAAGCGAGCAGTACGTC. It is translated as CASSEVSSGSEQYV.

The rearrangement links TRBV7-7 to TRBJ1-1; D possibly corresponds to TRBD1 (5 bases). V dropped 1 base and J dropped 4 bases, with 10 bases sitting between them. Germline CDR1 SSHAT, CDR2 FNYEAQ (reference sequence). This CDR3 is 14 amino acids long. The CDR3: CASSLVPGRTEAFF. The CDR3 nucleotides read TGTGCCAGCAGCTTAGTACCGGGACGCACTGAAGCTTTCTTT.

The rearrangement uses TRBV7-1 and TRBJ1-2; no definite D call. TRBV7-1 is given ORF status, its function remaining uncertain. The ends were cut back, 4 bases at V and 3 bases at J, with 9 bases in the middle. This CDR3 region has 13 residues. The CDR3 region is CASSFAQHYGYTF. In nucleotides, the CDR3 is TGTGCCAGCAGCTTTGCCCAGCACTATGGCTACACCTTC.

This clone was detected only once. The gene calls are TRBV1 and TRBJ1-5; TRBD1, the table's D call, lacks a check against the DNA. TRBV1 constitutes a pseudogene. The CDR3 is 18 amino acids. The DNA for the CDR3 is TGCGCCAGCAGCCAAGATCGCCCAGGCCCAGTGGGCAATCAGCCCCAGCATTTT. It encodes CASSQDRPGPVGNQPQHF.

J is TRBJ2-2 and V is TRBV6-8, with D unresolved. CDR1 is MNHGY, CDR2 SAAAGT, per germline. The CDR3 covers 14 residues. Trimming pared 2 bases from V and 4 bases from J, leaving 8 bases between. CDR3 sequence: CASSYDWGTGELFF. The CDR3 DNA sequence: TGTGCCAGCAGTTACGATTGGGGCACCGGGGAGCTGTTTTTT.

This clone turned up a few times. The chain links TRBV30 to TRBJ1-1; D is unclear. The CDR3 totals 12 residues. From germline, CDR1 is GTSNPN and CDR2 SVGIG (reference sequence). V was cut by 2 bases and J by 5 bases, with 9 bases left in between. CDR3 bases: TGTGCCTGGAGTAAGCTTATGACTGAAGCTTTCTTT. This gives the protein CAWSKLMTEAFF.